The rows below give T cell receptor beta chains drawn from one sample of a study of identical twins. TCRdb analysed the 5' RACE reads with MiXCR anew, one entry per CDR3 protein. Of roughly 710,000 distinct CDR3 sequences in the sample, around 5.7% were seen once. The sample was naive T cells sorted from blood. These receptors were collected from a man between 18 and 35 years old in good health. Each CDR3 is given with its conserved first and last residue. The D gene is left open where the match is weak. Only some rows state a clone size, as once, few, many or a class for expanded clones.

>TRBJ1-5|TRBD1|TRBV12-3/TRBV12-4|many
CASRSTGKDGNQPQHF
TGTGCCAGCAGGTCGACAGGGAAGGACGGCAATCAGCCCCAGCATTTT
>TRBJ2-1|TRBD2|TRBV29-1|many
CSVVETSGSDNEQFF
TGCAGCGTTGTCGAGACTAGCGGGAGCGACAATGAGCAGTTCTTC
>TRBJ2-3|TRBD2|TRBV5-4|few
CASSFRTSGRTSTQYF
TGTGCCAGCAGCTTCCGGACTAGCGGGAGAACGAGTACGCAGTATTTT
>TRBJ1-1|NA|TRBV7-8|few
CASSLERVVRNTEAFF
TGTGCCAGCAGCTTAGAGCGCGTGGTTCGGAACACTGAAGCTTTCTTT
>TRBJ1-2|TRBD1|TRBV6-1|many
CASSPTGAYGYTF
TGTGCCAGCAGCCCGACAGGGGCCTATGGCTACACCTTC
>TRBJ2-2|TRBD1|TRBV14|many
CASKTGNNAGELFF
TGTGCCAGCAAGACAGGGAATAACGCCGGGGAGCTGTTTTTT
>TRBJ2-7|NA|TRBV5-1|many
CASSFSLDMGEQYF
TGCGCCAGCAGCTTCAGCCTAGATATGGGCGAGCAGTACTTC
>TRBJ2-5|TRBD1|TRBV15|few
CATSRPARQGQETQYF
TGTGCCACCAGCAGACCCGCGAGACAGGGGCAAGAGACCCAGTACTTC
>TRBJ2-3|NA|TRBV24-1|NA
CATSDRGPAAPLQKGTDTQYF
TGTGCCACCAGTGACCGGGGCCCAGCGGCCCCCCTCCAAAAGGGCACAGATACGCAGTATTTT
>TRBJ1-2|TRBD1|TRBV6-5|few
CASSYSGQGPYGYTF
TGTGCCAGCAGTTATTCGGGACAGGGGCCCTATGGCTACACCTTC
>TRBJ1-1|NA|TRBV20-1|NA
CSAGTARSFF
TGCAGTGCTGGGACCGCGAGGTCTTTCTTT
>TRBJ2-7|NA|TRBV11-2|few
CASSVRDGFYEQYF
TGTGCCAGCAGCGTTCGGGACGGCTTCTACGAGCAGTACTTC
>TRBJ2-3|NA|TRBV20-1|many
CSAREVVVNTDTQYF
TGCAGTGCTAGAGAGGTAGTAGTTAACACAGATACGCAGTATTTT
>TRBJ1-3|NA|TRBV10-3|few
CAIGLSSGAVGNTIYF
TGTGCCATCGGTCTCAGTTCAGGGGCGGTAGGAAACACCATATATTTT
>TRBJ2-5|TRBD2|TRBV7-6|NA
CASSSGLAAHQETQYF
TGTGCCAGCAGCTCTGGACTAGCGGCGCACCAAGAGACCCAGTACTTC
>TRBJ2-1|NA|TRBV5-1|NA
CASSLGAVAGEQFF
TGCGCCAGCAGCCTGGGTGCGGTAGCCGGTGAGCAGTTCTTC
>TRBJ2-1|NA|TRBV5-1|many
CASSFAGDEQFF
TGCGCCAGCAGCTTCGCAGGTGATGAGCAGTTCTTC
>TRBJ2-7|NA|TRBV6-2/TRBV6-3|few
CASSNRPIANEQYF
TGTGCCAGCAGTAACCGCCCCATAGCGAACGAGCAGTACTTC
>TRBJ1-5|NA|TRBV18|few
CASSFGQHNQPQHF
TGTGCCAGCTCATTCGGACAGCACAATCAGCCCCAGCATTTT
>TRBJ2-5|NA|TRBV3-1|NA
CASSQGVGETQYF
TGTGCCAGCAGCCAAGGAGTAGGGGAGACCCAGTACTTC